These 9 T cell receptor beta chains came from one sample sequenced in a study of cytomegalovirus exposure and HLA in healthy donors. The PCR made use of 60 Vbeta and 13 Jbeta primers. The assay was immunoSEQ multiplex PCR, and TCRdb's table has in-frame clones only and misses some. The top ten hold more than 2.5% of the sample, which has about 140,000 clones, approximately 78% seen once. Sequenced sample: PBMCs. Receptor source: a man younger than 35 in good health and CMV-seropositive.

The CDR3 sequence: CASSLGSAGRGNTIYF. CDR3 coding DNA: TGTGCCAGCAGCCTCGGGTCGGCGGGGAGAGGAAACACCATATATTTT. This sequence joins TRBV7-2 and TRBJ1-3; D remains unclear. The CDR3 is 16 amino acids. Trimming took off 5 bases at V and 4 bases at J, with 18 bases between the two ends. Germline CDR1 SGHTA, CDR2 FQGNSA.

The gene calls are TRBV2 and TRBJ2-2; TRBD2 agrees at 8 bases. CDR3 length: 17 residues. Per germline, CDR1 SNHLY and CDR2 FYNNEI. The V segment lost 4 bases and the J segment 6 bases; nucleotides outside the gene matches: 13. The CDR3 region is CASSAPSGRTGAGELFF. CDR3 nucleotide sequence: TGTGCCAGCAGTGCCCCCAGCGGGAGAACAGGAGCCGGGGAGCTGTTTTTT.

The chain employs TRBV5-1 and TRBJ2-1, with 13 nucleotides matching TRBD2. V dropped 4 bases and J dropped 8; count of bases not matched to a gene: 6. The germline gives CDR1 SGHRS, CDR2 YFSETQ. The length of the CDR3 is 15 residues. The CDR3 DNA follows: TGCGCCAGCAGCCTAGGACTAGCGGGAGTAGATGAGCAGTTCTTC. Encoded protein: CASSLGLAGVDEQFF.

This sequence joins TRBV7-2 and TRBJ1-2; D is unresolved. The CDR3 has 14 residues. Germline CDR1 reads SGHTA; CDR2 reads FQGNSA. The V end lost 5 bases, the J end lost 8 bases, and 18 bases lay between the germline ends. CDR3 DNA: TGTGCCAGCAGCGGCCGTTTTGCCCCCAGAGGCTACACCTTC. Translation: CASSGRFAPRGYTF.

This clone was seen just once. The V call is TRBV5-4, the J call TRBJ2-3; the match to TRBD1 covers 11 bases. Germline V gene lookup returns CDR1 SGHNT and CDR2 YYREEE (reference sequence). There are 15 residues in the CDR3. V dropped 0 bases and J dropped 6; count of bases not matched to a gene: 3. In DNA form, the CDR3 reads TGTGCCAGCAGCTTGGGAGGGACAGGGGGGGATACGCAGTATTTT. Its protein product is CASSLGGTGGDTQYF.

The chain couples TRBV7-2 to TRBJ2-1, with TRBD2 matching over 8 bases. The CDR3 sequence is 15 residues long. Germline CDR1 is SGHTA and CDR2 is FQGNSA. With 5 bases clipped from V and 7 bases from J, the junction kept 10 bases outside the gene matches. CDR3 region: CASSLGTSGWNEQFF. CDR3 coding DNA: TGTGCCAGCAGCCTGGGGACTAGTGGGTGGAATGAGCAGTTCTTC.

The chain has TRBV6-1 and TRBJ1-5; no definite D call. The CDR3 has 11 residues. Germline V gene sequence: CDR1 MNHNS, CDR2 SASEGT. Trimming left V 11 bases short and J 6 bases short, with 11 bases between. Here the CDR3 DNA reads TGTGCCGCCGGTGGGCGTCAGCCCCAGCATTTT. This gives the protein CAAGGRQPQHF.

In this sample, this clone turned up once. The J gene is TRBJ2-7, the V gene TRBV10-3, with 7 positions matching TRBD2. Germline CDR1 reads ENHRY; CDR2 reads SYGVKD. The CDR3 runs 13 residues. Losses at the gene ends were 10 bases for V and 1 base for J; bases not matched to a gene: 7. The CDR3 protein is CASTTSESYEQYF. The CDR3 coding sequence is TGTGCCAGCACAACTAGCGAATCCTACGAGCAGTACTTC.

The chain links TRBV19 to TRBJ2-1; D uncertain. Germline values: CDR1 LNHDA, CDR2 SQIVND (reference sequence). This CDR3 has 14 amino acids. V was cut by 3 bases and J by 3 bases, with 9 bases left in between. The CDR3 sequence: CASSMMGSYNEQFF. The CDR3 DNA follows: TGTGCCAGTAGTATGATGGGCAGCTACAATGAGCAGTTCTTC.